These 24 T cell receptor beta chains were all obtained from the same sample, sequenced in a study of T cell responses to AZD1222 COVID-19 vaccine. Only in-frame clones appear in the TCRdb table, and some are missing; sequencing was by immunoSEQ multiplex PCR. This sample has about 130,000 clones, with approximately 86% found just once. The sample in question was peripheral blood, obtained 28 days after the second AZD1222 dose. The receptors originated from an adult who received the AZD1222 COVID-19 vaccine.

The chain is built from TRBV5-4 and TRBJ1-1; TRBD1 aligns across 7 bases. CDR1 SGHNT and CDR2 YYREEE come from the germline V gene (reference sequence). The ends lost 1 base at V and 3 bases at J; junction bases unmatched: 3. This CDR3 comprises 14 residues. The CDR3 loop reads CASSLTGAHTEAFF. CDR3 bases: TGTGCCAGCAGCTTGACAGGGGCCCACACTGAAGCTTTCTTT.

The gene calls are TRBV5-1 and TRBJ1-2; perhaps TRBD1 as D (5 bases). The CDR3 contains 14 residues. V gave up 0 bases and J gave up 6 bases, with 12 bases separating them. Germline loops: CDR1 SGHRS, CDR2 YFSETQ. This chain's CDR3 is CASSLEQGVHGYTF. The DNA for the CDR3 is TGCGCCAGCAGCTTGGAGCAGGGAGTGCATGGCTACACCTTC.

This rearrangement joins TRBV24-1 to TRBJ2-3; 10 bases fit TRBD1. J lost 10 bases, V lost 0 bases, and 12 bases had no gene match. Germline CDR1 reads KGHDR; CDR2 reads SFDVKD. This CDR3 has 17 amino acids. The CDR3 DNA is TGTGCCACCAGTGATTTGGGGACAGGGGCCCCGGGCGTTCCGCAGTATTTT. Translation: CATSDLGTGAPGVPQYF.

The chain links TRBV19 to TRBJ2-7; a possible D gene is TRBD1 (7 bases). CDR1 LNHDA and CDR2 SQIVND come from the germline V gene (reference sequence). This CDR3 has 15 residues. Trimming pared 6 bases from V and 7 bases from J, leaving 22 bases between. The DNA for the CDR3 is TGTGCCAGTAGCCCCAGACAGGGAGCTGGGGGGGAGCAGTACTTC. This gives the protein CASSPRQGAGGEQYF.

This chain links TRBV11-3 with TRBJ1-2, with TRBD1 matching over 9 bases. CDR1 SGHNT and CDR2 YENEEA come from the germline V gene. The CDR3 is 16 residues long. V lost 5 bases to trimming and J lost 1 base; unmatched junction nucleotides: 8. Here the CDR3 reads CASSPTGTGSNYGYTF. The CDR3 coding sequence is TGTGCCAGCAGCCCTACTGGGACAGGGAGTAACTATGGCTACACCTTC.

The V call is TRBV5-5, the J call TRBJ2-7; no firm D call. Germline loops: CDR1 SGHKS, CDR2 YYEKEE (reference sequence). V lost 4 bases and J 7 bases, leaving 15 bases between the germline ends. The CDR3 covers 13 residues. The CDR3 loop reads CASSPVRVSEQYF. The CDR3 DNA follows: TGTGCCAGCAGCCCCGTTAGGGTATCTGAGCAGTACTTC.

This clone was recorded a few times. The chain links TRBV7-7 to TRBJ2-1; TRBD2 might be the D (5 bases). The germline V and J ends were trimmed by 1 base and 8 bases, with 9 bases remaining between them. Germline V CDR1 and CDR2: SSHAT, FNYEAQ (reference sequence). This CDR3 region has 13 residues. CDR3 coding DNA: TGTGCCAGCAGCTTAGAAGGGAGACATGAGCAGTTCTTC. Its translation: CASSLEGRHEQFF.

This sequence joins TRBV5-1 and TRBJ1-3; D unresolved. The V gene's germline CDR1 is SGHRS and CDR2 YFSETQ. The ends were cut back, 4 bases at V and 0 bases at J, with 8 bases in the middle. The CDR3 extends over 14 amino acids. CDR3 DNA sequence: TGCGCCAGCAGCGATCCCAGCTCTGGAAACACCATATATTTT. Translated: CASSDPSSGNTIYF.

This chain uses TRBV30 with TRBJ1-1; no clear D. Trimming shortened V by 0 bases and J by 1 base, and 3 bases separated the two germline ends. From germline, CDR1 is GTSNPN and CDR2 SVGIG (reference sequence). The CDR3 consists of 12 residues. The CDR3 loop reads CAWSVGNTEAFF. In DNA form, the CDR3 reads TGTGCCTGGAGTGTAGGGAACACTGAAGCTTTCTTT.

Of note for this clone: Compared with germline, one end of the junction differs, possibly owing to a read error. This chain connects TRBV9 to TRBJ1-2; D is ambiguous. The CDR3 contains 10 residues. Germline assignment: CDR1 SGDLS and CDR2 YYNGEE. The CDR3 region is CASSGGRLRF. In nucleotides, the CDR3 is TGTGCCAGCAGCGGAGGACGGCTACGTTTC.

The CDR3 sequence is CASSLFAVAEAFF. The CDR3 nucleotides read TGTGCCAGCAGTTTATTTGCGGTGGCTGAAGCTTTCTTT. This chain links TRBV12-3 or TRBV12-4 with TRBJ1-1, with D unresolved. The germline V and J ends were trimmed by 2 bases and 6 bases, with 10 bases remaining between them. The CDR3 spans 13 residues.

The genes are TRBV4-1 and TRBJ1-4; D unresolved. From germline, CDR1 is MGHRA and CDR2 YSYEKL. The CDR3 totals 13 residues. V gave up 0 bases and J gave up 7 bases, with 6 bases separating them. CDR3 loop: CASSQEGSEKLFF. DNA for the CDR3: TGCGCCAGCAGCCAAGAAGGTAGTGAAAAACTGTTTTTT.

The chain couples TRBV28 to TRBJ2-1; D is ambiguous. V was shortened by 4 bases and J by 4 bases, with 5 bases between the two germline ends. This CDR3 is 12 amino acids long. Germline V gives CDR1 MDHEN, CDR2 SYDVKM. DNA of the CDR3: TGTGCCAGCAGTTCTAGGTACAATGAGCAGTTCTTC. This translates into CASSSRYNEQFF.

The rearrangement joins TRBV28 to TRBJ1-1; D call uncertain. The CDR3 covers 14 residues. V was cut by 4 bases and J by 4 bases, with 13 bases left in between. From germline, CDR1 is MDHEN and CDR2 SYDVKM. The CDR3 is CASSSGLPSTEAFF. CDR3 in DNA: TGTGCCAGCAGTTCGGGCCTACCGAGCACTGAAGCTTTCTTT.

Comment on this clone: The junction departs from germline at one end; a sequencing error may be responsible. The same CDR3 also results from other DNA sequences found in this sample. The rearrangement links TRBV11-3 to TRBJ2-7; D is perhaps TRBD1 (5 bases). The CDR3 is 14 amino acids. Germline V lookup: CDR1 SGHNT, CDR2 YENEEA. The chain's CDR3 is CASSLSGIVYEQYF. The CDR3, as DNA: TGTGCCAGCAGCTTATCAGGGATAGTTTACGAACAGTACTTC.

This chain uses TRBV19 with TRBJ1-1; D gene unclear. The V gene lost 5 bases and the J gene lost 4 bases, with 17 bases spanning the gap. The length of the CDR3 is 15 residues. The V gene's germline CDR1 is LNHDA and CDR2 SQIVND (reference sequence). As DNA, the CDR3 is TGTGCCAGTAGTCCCTACTCATTACCGACCACTGAAGCTTTCTTT. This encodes CASSPYSLPTTEAFF. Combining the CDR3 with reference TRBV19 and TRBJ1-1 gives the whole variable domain DGGITQSPKYLFRKEGQNVTLSCEQNLNHDAMYWYRQDPGQGLRLIYYSQIVNDFQKGDIAEGYSVSREKKESFPLTVTSAQKNPTAFYLCASSPYSLPTTEAFFGQGTRLTVV.

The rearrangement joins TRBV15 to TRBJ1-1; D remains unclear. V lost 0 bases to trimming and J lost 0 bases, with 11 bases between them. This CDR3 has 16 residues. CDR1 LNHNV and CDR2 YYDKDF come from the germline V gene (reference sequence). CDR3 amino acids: CATSRDTGVMNTEAFF. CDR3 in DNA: TGTGCCACCAGCAGAGATACCGGGGTCATGAACACTGAAGCTTTCTTT.

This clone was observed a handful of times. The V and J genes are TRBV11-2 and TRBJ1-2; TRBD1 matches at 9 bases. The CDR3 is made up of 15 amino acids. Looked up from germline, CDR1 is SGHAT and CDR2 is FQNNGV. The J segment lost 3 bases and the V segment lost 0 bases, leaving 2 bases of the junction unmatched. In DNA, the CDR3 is TGTGCCAGCAGCTTAGAGACAGGGGGGCACTATGGCTACACCTTC. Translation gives CASSLETGGHYGYTF. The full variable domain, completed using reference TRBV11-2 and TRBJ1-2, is EAGVAQSPRYKIIEKRQSVAFWCNPISGHATLYWYQQILGQGPKLLIQFQNNGVVDDSQLPKDRFSAERLKGVDSTLKIQPAKLEDSAVYLCASSLETGGHYGYTFGSGTRLTVV.

CDR3 coding DNA: TGTGCCATCAGTGAGTCGGTCCAGTACAATGAGCAGTTCTTC. As protein: CAISESVQYNEQFF. V usage is TRBV10-3 and J usage is TRBJ2-1; D is undetermined. The CDR3 totals 14 residues. Per the germline V gene, CDR1 is ENHRY and CDR2 is SYGVKD. V lost 0 bases, J lost 4 bases, and 7 bases lay in between.

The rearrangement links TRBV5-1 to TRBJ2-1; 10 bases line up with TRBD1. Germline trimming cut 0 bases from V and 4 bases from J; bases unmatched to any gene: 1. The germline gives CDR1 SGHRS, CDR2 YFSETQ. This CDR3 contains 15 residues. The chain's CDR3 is CASSLVGQGYNEQFF. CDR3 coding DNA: TGCGCCAGCAGCTTGGTGGGACAGGGGTACAATGAGCAGTTCTTC.

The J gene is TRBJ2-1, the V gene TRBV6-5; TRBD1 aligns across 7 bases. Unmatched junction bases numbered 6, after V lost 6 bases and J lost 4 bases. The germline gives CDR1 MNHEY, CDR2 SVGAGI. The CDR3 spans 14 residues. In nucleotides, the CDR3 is TGTGCCAGCAGGGGGGACAGCTGGTACAATGAGCAGTTCTTC. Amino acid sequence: CASRGDSWYNEQFF.

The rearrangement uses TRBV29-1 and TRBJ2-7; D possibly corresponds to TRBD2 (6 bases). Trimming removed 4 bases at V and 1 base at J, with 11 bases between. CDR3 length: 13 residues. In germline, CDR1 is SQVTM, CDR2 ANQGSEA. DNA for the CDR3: TGCAGCGTTGCCCCGAGCGGGTCCTACGAGCAGTACTTC. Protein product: CSVAPSGSYEQYF.

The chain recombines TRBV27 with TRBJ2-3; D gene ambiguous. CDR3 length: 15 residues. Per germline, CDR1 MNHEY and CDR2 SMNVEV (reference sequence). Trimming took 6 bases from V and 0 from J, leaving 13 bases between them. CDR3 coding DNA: TGTGCCAGCAGCCCTCAACTCCCGAGCACAGATACGCAGTATTTT. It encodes CASSPQLPSTDTQYF.

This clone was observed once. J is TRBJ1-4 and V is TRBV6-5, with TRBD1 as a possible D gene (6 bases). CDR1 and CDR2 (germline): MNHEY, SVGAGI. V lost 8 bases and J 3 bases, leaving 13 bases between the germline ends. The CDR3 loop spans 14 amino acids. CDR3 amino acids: CASSIRGSNEKLFF. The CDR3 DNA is TGTGCCAGCTCGATCAGGGGCTCTAATGAAAAACTGTTTTTT.